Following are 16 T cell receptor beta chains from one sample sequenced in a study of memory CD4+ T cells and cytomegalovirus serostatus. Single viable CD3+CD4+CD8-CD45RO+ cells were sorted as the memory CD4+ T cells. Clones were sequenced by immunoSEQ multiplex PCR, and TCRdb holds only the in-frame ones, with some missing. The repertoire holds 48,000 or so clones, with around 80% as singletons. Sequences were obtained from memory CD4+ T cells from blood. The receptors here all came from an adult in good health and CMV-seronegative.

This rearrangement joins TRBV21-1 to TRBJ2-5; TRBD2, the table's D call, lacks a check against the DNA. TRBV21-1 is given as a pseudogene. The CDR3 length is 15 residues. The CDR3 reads CASSRECGRRETQYF. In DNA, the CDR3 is TGTGCCAGCAGCCGGGAATGCGGGAGGAGGGAGACCCAGTACTTC.

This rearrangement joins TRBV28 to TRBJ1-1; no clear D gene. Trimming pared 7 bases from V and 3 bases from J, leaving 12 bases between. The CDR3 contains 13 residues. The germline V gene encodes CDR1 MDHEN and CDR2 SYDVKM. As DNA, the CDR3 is TGTGCCAGCACCGAACGGAGAGACACTGAAGCTTTCTTT. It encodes CASTERRDTEAFF.

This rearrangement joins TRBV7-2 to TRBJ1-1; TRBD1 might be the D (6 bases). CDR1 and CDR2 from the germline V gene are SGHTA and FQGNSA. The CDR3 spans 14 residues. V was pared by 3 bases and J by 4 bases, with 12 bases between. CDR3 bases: TGTGCCAGCAGCTTGAGACAGGATAGCACTGAAGCTTTCTTT. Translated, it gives CASSLRQDSTEAFF.

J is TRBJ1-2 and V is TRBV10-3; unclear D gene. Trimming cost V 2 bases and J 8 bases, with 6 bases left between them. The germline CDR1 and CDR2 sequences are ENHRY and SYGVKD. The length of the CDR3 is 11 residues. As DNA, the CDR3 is TGTGCCATCAGTGAGGGCCGCGGCTACACCTTC. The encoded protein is CAISEGRGYTF.

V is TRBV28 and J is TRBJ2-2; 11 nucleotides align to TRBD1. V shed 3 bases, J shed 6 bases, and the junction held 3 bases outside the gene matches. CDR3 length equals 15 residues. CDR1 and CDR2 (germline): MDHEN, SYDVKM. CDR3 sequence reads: CASSFRTGGSGELFF. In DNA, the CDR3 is TGTGCCAGCAGTTTCCGGACAGGGGGCTCCGGGGAGCTGTTTTTT.

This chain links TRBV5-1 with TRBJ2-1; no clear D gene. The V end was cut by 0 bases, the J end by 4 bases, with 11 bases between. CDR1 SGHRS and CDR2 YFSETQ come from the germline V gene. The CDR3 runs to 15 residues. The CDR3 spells CASSLVMGEYNEQFF. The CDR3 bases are TGCGCCAGCAGCTTGGTAATGGGCGAGTACAATGAGCAGTTCTTC.

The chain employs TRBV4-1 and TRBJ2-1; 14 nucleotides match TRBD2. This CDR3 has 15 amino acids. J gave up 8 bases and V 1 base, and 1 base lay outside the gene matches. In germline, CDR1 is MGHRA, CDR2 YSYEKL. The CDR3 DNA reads TGCGCCAGCAGCCAAGTGACTAGCGGGAGGGATGAGCAGTTCTTC. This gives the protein CASSQVTSGRDEQFF.

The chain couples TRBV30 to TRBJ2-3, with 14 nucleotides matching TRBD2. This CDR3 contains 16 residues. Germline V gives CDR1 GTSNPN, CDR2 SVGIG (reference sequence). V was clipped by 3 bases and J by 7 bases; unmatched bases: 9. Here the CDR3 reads CAWRFGTSGSLNTQYF. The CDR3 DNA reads TGTGCCTGGAGATTTGGGACTAGCGGGAGTTTAAATACGCAGTATTTT.

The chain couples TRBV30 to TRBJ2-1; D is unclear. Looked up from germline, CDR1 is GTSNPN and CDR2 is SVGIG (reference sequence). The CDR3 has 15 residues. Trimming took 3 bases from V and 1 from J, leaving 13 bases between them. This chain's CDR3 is CAWRGWRRSYNEQFF. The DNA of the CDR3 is TGTGCCTGGAGGGGTTGGAGACGGTCCTACAATGAGCAGTTCTTC.

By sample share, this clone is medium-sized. This chain's CDR3 is CASSVDAASNQPQHF. The DNA for the CDR3 is TGTGCCAGCAGCGTAGATGCAGCGAGCAATCAGCCCCAGCATTTT. This chain uses TRBV9 with TRBJ1-5; D is unclear. Trimming took off 0 bases at V and 1 base at J, with 8 bases between the two ends. The CDR3 is 15 residues long. CDR1 SGDLS and CDR2 YYNGEE come from the germline V gene.

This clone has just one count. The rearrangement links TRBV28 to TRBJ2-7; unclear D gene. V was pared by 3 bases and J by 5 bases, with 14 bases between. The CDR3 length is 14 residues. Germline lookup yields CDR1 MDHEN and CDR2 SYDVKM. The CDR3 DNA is TGTGCCAGCAGTTTCCATCGCAAAGTCCACGAGCAGTACTTC. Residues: CASSFHRKVHEQYF.

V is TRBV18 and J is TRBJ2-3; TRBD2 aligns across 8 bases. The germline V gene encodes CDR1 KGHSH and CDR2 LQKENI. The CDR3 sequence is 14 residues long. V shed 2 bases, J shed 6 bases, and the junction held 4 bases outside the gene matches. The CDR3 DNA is TGTGCCAGCTCACCAATGACTAGCGCCGATACGCAGTATTTT. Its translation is CASSPMTSADTQYF.

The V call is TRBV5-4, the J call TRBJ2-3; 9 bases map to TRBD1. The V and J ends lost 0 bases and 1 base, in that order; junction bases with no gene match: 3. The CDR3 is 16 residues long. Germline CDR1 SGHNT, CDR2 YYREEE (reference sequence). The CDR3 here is CASSLGGTGRTDTQYF. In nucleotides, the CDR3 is TGTGCCAGCAGCTTGGGGGGGACAGGGCGCACAGATACGCAGTATTTT.

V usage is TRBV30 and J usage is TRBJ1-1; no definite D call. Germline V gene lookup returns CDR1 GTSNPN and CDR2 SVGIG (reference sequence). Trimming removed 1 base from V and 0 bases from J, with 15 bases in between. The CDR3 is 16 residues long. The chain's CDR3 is CAWSGPQLLVNTEAFF. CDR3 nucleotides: TGTGCCTGGAGTGGGCCCCAGCTCTTGGTGAACACTGAAGCTTTCTTT. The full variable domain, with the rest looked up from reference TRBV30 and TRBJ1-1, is SQTIHQWPATLVQPVGSPLSLECTVEGTSNPNLYWYRQAAGRGLQLLFYSVGIGQISSEVPQNLSASRPQDRQFILSSKKLLLSDSGFYLCAWSGPQLLVNTEAFFGQGTRLTVV.

As DNA, the CDR3 is TGTGCCAGCAGTTTTTCTGGATTCTCTGGGGCCAACGTCCTGACTTTC. Its protein is CASSFSGFSGANVLTF. The chain has TRBV28 and TRBJ2-6; D is uncertain. Trimming removed 3 bases at V and 0 bases at J, with 9 bases between. Germline V CDR1 and CDR2: MDHEN, SYDVKM. This CDR3 is 16 amino acids long. The variable domain in full, completed from reference TRBV28 and TRBJ2-6, reads DVKVTQSSRYLVKRTGEKVFLECVQDMDHENMFWYRQDPGLGLRLIYFSYDVKMKEKGDIPEGYSVSREKKERFSLILESASTNQTSMYLCASSFSGFSGANVLTFGAGSRLTVL.

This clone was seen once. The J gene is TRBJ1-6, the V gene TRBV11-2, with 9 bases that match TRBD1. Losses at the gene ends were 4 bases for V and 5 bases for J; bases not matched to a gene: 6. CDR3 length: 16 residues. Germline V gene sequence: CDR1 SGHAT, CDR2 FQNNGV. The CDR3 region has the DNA TGTGCCAGCAGCTCGTACAGGGGGCGCGATAATTCACCCCTCCACTTT. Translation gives CASSSYRGRDNSPLHF.